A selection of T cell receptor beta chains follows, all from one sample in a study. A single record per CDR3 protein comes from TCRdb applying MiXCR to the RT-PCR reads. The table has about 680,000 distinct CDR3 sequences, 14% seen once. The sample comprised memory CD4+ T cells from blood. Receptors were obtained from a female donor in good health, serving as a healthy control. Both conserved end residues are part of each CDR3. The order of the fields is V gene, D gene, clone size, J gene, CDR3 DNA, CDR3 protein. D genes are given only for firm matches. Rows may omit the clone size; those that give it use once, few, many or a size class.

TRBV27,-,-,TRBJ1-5,TGTGCCAGCAGTTCCCTACGTTGGAGGGAAAGCAATCAGCCCCAGCATTTT,CASSSLRWRESNQPQHF
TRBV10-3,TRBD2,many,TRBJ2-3,TGTGCCACCCGAGCGGGGGAGGATACGCAGTATTTT,CATRAGEDTQYF
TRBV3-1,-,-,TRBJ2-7,TGTGCCAGCAGCCAAGCAAAAGAGCAGTACTTC,CASSQAKEQYF
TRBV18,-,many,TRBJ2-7,TGTGCCAGCTCCTATACTGGGGGCGACGAGCAGTACTTC,CASSYTGGDEQYF
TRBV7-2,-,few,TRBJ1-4,TGTGCCAGCAGCTCGGACAGATTGAATGAAAAACTGTTTTTT,CASSSDRLNEKLFF
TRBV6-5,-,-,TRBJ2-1,TGTGCCACGCGTCGTCCGGGAGTTACGTCCAATGAGCAGTTCTTC,CATRRPGVTSNEQFF
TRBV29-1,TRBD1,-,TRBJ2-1,TGCAGCGTTGCTACGACAGGGCTTGGGGACAATGAGCAGTTCTTC,CSVATTGLGDNEQFF
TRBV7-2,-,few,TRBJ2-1,TGTGCCAGCAGCCCATATATTCGGGGAGAGCAGTTCTTC,CASSPYIRGEQFF
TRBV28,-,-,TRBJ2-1,TGTGCCAGCAGTTTATTGAGGGGTTACAATGAGCAGTTCTTC,CASSLLRGYNEQFF
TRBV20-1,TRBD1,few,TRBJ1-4,TGCAGTGCCACAGGGGCGGATAATGAAAAACTGTTTTTT,CSATGADNEKLFF
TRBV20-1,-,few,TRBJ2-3,TGCAGTGCCCAAGACAGTCCTTGGACAGATACGCAGTATTTT,CSAQDSPWTDTQYF
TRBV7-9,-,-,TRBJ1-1,TGTGCCAGCAGCCAGGGGAGAACTGAAGCTTTCTTT,CASSQGRTEAFF
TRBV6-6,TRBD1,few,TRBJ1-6,TGTGCCGGGAACAGGGGCCCAGATTCACCCCTCCACTTT,CAGNRGPDSPLHF
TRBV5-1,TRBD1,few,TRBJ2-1,TGTGCCAGTCGAACAGGGGGCGGTCTTTACAATGAGCAGTTCTTC,CASRTGGGLYNEQFF
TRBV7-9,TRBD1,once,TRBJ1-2,TGTGCCAGCAGCTTAGAGGGGGCCCTGGGCTACACCTTC,CASSLEGALGYTF
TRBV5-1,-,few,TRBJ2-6,TGCGCCAGCAGCTTCACCTATCAAACCTCTGGGGCCAACGTCCTGACTTTC,CASSFTYQTSGANVLTF
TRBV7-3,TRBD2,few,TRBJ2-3,TGTGCCAGCAGCGAGACTAGCGGTCCCACAGATACGCAGTATTTT,CASSETSGPTDTQYF
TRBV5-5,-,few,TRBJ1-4,TGTGCCAGCAGCCCGAGAGTTTCTAATGAAAAACTGTTTTTT,CASSPRVSNEKLFF
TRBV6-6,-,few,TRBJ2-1,TGTGCCAGCAGTTACCTCTCAAGAACGAATGAGCAGTTCTTC,CASSYLSRTNEQFF